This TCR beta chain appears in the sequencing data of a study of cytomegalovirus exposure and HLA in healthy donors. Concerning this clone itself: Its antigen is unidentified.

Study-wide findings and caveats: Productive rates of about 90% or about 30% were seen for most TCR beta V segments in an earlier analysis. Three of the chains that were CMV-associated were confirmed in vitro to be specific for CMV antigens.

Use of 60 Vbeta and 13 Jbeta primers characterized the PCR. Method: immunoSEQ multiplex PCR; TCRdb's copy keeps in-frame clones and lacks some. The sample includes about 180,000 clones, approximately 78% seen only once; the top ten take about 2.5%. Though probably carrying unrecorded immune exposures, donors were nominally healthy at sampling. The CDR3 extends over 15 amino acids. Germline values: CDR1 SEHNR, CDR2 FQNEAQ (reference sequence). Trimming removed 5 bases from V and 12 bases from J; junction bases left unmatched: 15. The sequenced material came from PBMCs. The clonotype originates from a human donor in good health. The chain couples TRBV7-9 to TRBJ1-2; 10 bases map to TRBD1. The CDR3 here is CASSTVPGTGAADTF. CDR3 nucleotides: TGTGCCAGCAGCACGGTCCCCGGGACAGGGGCCGCCGACACCTTC.